The entry below describes one TCR beta chain. The protocol was immunoSEQ multiplex PCR, while the TCRdb copy is restricted to in-frame clones and leaves out a portion. The sample contains 92,000 or so clones, about 84% of which appear only once. This specimen belongs to a study of OX40 agonist ivuxolimab in advanced cancers. About the study: As their treatment, patients were administered ivuxolimab, an agonistic anti-OX40 (CD134) antibody.

Germline assignment: CDR1 SGHRS and CDR2 YFSETQ. The CDR3 length is 14 residues. The V segment lost 6 bases and the J segment 2 bases; nucleotides outside the gene matches: 2. This receptor was identified in an adult with an advanced solid tumor such as melanoma, head and neck, liver or kidney cancer. Sequencing was performed on CD4+ or CD8+ T cells sorted from blood, taken in a trial of the OX40 agonist ivuxolimab. The chain couples TRBV5-1 to TRBJ2-5, with TRBD2 matching over 12 bases. For the CDR3, the DNA is TGCGCCAGCACCCTAGCGGGGGGGCAAGAGACCCAGTACTTC. Its translation is CASTLAGGQETQYF.